The 19 T cell receptor beta chains presented below share a single source sample, sequenced in a study of vaccination effects on CD4 cells after COVID-19. Sequencing used immunoSEQ multiplex PCR; TCRdb keeps in-frame clones, though not all of them. The sample lists approximately 40,000 clones; under 75% were seen once. In the ViraFEST assay, antigen-specific CD4+ clonotypes were identified by expansion after peptide-pool stimulation. Cultured cells yielded isolated CD4+ T cells after less than 11 days. Nucleocapsid antibodies stayed negative before and after vaccination, showing no earlier SARS-CoV-2 infection. The antigens these receptors bind are not known. The sequencing used CD4+ T cells from PBMCs cultured with SARS-CoV-2 spike peptides, collected before COVID-19 vaccination. The source of these receptors is a human donor who received a COVID-19 vaccine.

The rearrangement joins TRBV3-1 (or the pseudogene TRBV3-2) to TRBJ2-5, with D tentatively TRBD2 (6 bases). CDR1 is LGHDT and CDR2 is YNNKEL in the germline V gene (reference sequence). The CDR3 length is 14 residues. The V gene lost 3 bases and the J gene lost 5 bases, with 13 bases spanning the gap. Here the CDR3 DNA reads TGTGCCAGCAGCCACCTAGGGACTGGGGAGACCCAGTACTTC. The encoded protein is CASSHLGTGETQYF.

The CDR3 DNA follows: TGTGCCAGCAGTTACTCGATCGGGACAGGGGGTATGAATGAGCAGTTCTTC. Translating gives CASSYSIGTGGMNEQFF. The chain is built from TRBV6-2 or TRBV6-3 and TRBJ2-1, with 11 bases that match TRBD1. The CDR3 covers 17 residues. Germline CDR1 MNHEY, CDR2 SVGEGT. With 0 bases clipped from V and 7 bases from J, the junction kept 8 bases outside the gene matches.

This clone was seen only once. The rearrangement uses TRBV5-4 and TRBJ2-7, with 8 bases lining up with TRBD1. The V gene end was trimmed by 3 bases and the J gene end by 7 bases; junction bases not matched to a gene: 12. The CDR3 is made up of 15 amino acids. Per the germline V gene, CDR1 is SGHNT and CDR2 is YYREEE (reference sequence). Here the CDR3 reads CASSSIGQGEGEQYF. CDR3 nucleotide sequence: TGTGCCAGCAGCTCCATTGGACAGGGAGAAGGGGAGCAGTACTTC.

This chain joins TRBV6-1 and TRBJ1-1; 9 bases line up with TRBD1. The V gene's germline CDR1 is MNHNS and CDR2 SASEGT. The V gene end was trimmed by 1 base and the J gene end by 6 bases; junction bases not matched to a gene: 3. The CDR3 is made up of 14 amino acids. CDR3 sequence: CASSEEGQGSEAFF. CDR3 DNA: TGTGCCAGCAGTGAAGAGGGACAGGGTTCTGAAGCTTTCTTT.

This chain connects TRBV27 to TRBJ1-6; unclear D gene. The CDR3 has 13 amino acids. Germline lookup yields CDR1 MNHEY and CDR2 SMNVEV (reference sequence). Trimming left V 2 bases short and J 9 bases short, with 8 bases between. CDR3 DNA sequence: TGTGCCAGCAGTTTAAGTAGAGGTTCACCCCTCCACTTT. Translating gives CASSLSRGSPLHF.

This clone was counted only a few times. The rearrangement uses TRBV7-2 and TRBJ2-7, with a possible D match to TRBD1 (6 bases). Germline-derived CDR1 and CDR2 are SGHTA and FQGNSA. The CDR3 totals 15 residues. The ends were cut back, 1 base at V and 0 bases at J, with 10 bases in the middle. CDR3 nucleotides: TGTGCCAGCAGCTTAGAAGGACAGCGCTCCTACGAGCAGTACTTC. Its protein is CASSLEGQRSYEQYF. Full variable domain (missing parts from reference TRBV7-2 and TRBJ2-7): GAGVSQSPSNKVTEKGKDVELRCDPISGHTALYWYRQSLGQGLEFLIYFQGNSAPDKSGLPSDRFSAERTGGSVSTLTIQRTQQEDSAVYLCASSLEGQRSYEQYFGPGTRLTVT.

The chain joins TRBV4-2 to TRBJ2-5; D perhaps matches TRBD1 (6 bases). CDR3 length: 16 amino acids. Germline assignment: CDR1 LGHNA and CDR2 YNFKEQ. Trimming removed 0 bases at V and 5 bases at J, with 16 bases between. This CDR3 is CASSQDFAGDRETQYF. In DNA form, the CDR3 reads TGTGCCAGCAGCCAAGATTTCGCAGGGGATAGGGAGACCCAGTACTTC.

The V gene is TRBV29-1, the J gene TRBJ2-7; the D is unclear. The CDR3 totals 12 residues. The germline V and J ends were trimmed by 5 bases and 3 bases, with 11 bases remaining between them. CDR1 and CDR2 (germline): SQVTM, ANQGSEA. CDR3 sequence reads: CSVRSLDYEQYF. In DNA, the CDR3 is TGCAGCGTTCGGTCTTTAGACTACGAGCAGTACTTC.

CDR3 nucleotides: TGTGCTAGTGGTTTGGACGGCTATGGCTACACCTTC. Its protein product is CASGLDGYGYTF. J is TRBJ1-2 and V is TRBV12-5; no firm D call. The CDR3 covers 12 residues. Germline CDR1 reads LGHNT; CDR2 reads FRNRAP. V shed 1 base and J shed 4 bases, with 4 bases lying between them. Full variable domain (outside the CDR3, taken from reference TRBV12-5 and TRBJ1-2): DARVTQTPRHKVTEMGQEVTMRCQPILGHNTVFWYRQTMMQGLELLAYFRNRAPLDDSGMPKDRFSAEMPDATLATLKIQPSEPRDSAVYFCASGLDGYGYTFGSGTRLTVV.

The chain links TRBV10-2 to TRBJ2-5, with 9 bases fitting TRBD2. Trimming at V came to 7 bases and at J to 2 bases, leaving 8 bases not matched to a gene. The CDR3 runs to 15 residues. The germline V gene has CDR1 WSHSY and CDR2 SAAADI. The CDR3 nucleotides are TGCGCCAGCACCGAGGCGGGGGGGGGACAAGAGACCCAGTACTTC. Protein sequence: CASTEAGGGQETQYF.

By proportion, this clone is large. This chain connects TRBV3-1 (or the pseudogene TRBV3-2) to TRBJ1-1, with D hard to call. The CDR3 covers 15 residues. The V end lost 4 bases, the J end lost 1 base, and 13 bases lay between the germline ends. In germline, CDR1 is LGHDT, CDR2 YNNKEL (reference sequence). CDR3 DNA sequence: TGTGCCAGCAGCCCCCACGACAACCCGAACACTGAAGCTTTCTTT. It translates to CASSPHDNPNTEAFF.

Written as DNA, the CDR3 is TGTGCCAGCAGCCTGGGGACCGCCGACGATTTCTTT. Translated, it gives CASSLGTADDFF. The V and J genes are TRBV7-9 and TRBJ1-1, with a possible D match to TRBD1 (5 bases). Trimming removed 5 bases from V and 13 bases from J, with 17 bases in between. Germline CDR1 and CDR2: SEHNR and FQNEAQ (reference sequence). The CDR3 spans 12 residues.

V and J are TRBV4-1 and TRBJ1-4; the match to TRBD1 covers 7 bases. The CDR3 has 17 residues. Trimming took 4 bases from V and 7 from J; bases not matched to a gene: 15. In germline, CDR1 is MGHRA, CDR2 YSYEKL. The CDR3 region is CASSPRPPGGGGEKLFF. The CDR3 DNA reads TGCGCCAGCAGCCCACGGCCCCCAGGGGGAGGTGGTGAAAAACTGTTTTTT.

The chain couples TRBV27 to TRBJ2-1; a possible D gene is TRBD2 (5 bases). V lost 6 bases and J 12 bases, leaving 24 bases between the germline ends. Germline V gene sequence: CDR1 MNHEY, CDR2 SMNVEV (reference sequence). This CDR3 region has 15 residues. The CDR3 reads CASRDRLAGPPVQFF. The CDR3 DNA sequence: TGTGCCAGCAGAGATCGTCTAGCTGGACCGCCCGTGCAGTTCTTC.

The gene calls are TRBV5-4 and TRBJ2-7, with D tentatively TRBD2 (5 bases). This CDR3 comprises 13 residues. Germline assignment: CDR1 SGHNT and CDR2 YYREEE (reference sequence). Trimming left V 3 bases short and J 0 bases short, with 7 bases between. Here the CDR3 DNA reads TGTGCCAGCAGCTCCGGGGTCTCCTACGAGCAGTACTTC. Protein: CASSSGVSYEQYF.

J is TRBJ1-2 and V is TRBV30; D not certain. Trimming shortened V by 2 bases and J by 3 bases, and 16 bases separated the two germline ends. This CDR3 spans 15 amino acids. Looked up from germline, CDR1 is GTSNPN and CDR2 is SVGIG (reference sequence). The CDR3 sequence: CAWSPLGKTDYGYTF. The CDR3 DNA sequence: TGTGCCTGGAGTCCCTTGGGAAAAACGGACTATGGCTACACCTTC. Full variable domain (outside the CDR3, taken from reference TRBV30 and TRBJ1-2): SQTIHQWPATLVQPVGSPLSLECTVEGTSNPNLYWYRQAAGRGLQLLFYSVGIGQISSEVPQNLSASRPQDRQFILSSKKLLLSDSGFYLCAWSPLGKTDYGYTFGSGTRLTVV.

This clone turned up a few times. This sequence joins TRBV18 and TRBJ1-1, with D hard to call. Per germline, CDR1 KGHSH and CDR2 LQKENI. The CDR3 has 14 amino acids. Trimming took 3 bases from V and 0 from J, leaving 8 bases between them. In DNA, the CDR3 is TGTGCCAGCTCACCCCCCGGGGTGAACACTGAAGCTTTCTTT. Protein sequence: CASSPPGVNTEAFF.

V gene TRBV9 combines with J gene TRBJ1-4; tentatively, D is TRBD1 (6 bases). The CDR3 runs 18 residues. With 3 bases removed from V and 6 bases from J, the gap between germline ends came to 24 bases. CDR1 is SGDLS and CDR2 is YYNGEE in the germline V gene. Written as DNA, the CDR3 is TGTGCCAGCAGCGCCCACTCAGTGGGGTACAGGGCGGATGAAAAACTGTTTTTT. Its translation: CASSAHSVGYRADEKLFF.

This clone was recorded a few times. The chain combines TRBV29-1 with TRBJ1-2; no reliable D call. This CDR3 comprises 10 residues. With 4 bases removed from V and 7 bases from J, the gap between germline ends came to 7 bases. CDR1 is SQVTM, CDR2 ANQGSEA, per germline. CDR3 DNA sequence: TGCAGCGTTGGGAGTGGTGGCTACACCTTC. The encoded protein is CSVGSGGYTF.